The T cell receptor beta chain described here comes from a study of coeliac disease. As for the study in general: Refractory type I: diet-unresponsive over 12 months, with immunophenotypically normal intraepithelial cells. Study-wide results and caveats: Largely private TRB repertoires meant most sequences were sample-unique. Control samples showed higher TRB and TRG clonality than intraepithelial and lamina propria samples in active celiac disease.

The repertoire was sequenced with immunoSEQ multiplex PCR; TCRdb's copy has only in-frame clones and lacks some. The sample carries over 7,000 clones, 57% recorded once. CDR1 and CDR2 from the germline V gene are SGHVS and FQNEAQ. V shed 5 bases and J shed 14 bases, with 18 bases lying between them. The CDR3 has 13 amino acids. Concerning this clone: Antigen: not known.

The TCR comes from a woman aged 60-75 years with celiac disease. Sequenced sample: intraepithelial lymphocytes from the gut. This rearrangement joins TRBV7-8 to TRBJ1-4; D is unclear. The CDR3 DNA reads as TGTGCCAGCAGCAGCGGACCGTCTGAGCGGCTGTTTTTT. It yields the protein CASSSGPSERLFF.